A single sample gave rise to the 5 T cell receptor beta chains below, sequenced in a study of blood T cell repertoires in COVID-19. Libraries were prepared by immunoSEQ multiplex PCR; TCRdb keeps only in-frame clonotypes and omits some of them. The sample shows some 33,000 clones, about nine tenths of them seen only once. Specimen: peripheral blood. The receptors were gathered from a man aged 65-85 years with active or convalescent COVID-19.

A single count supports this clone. This CDR3 is CAWRERNTIYF. The CDR3 DNA is TGTGCCTGGAGGGAGAGGAACACCATATATTTT. This chain connects TRBV30 to TRBJ1-3; the D is unclear. The CDR3 extends over 11 amino acids. Germline CDR1 and CDR2: GTSNPN and SVGIG (reference sequence). Trimming took off 3 bases at V and 7 bases at J, with 7 bases between the two ends.

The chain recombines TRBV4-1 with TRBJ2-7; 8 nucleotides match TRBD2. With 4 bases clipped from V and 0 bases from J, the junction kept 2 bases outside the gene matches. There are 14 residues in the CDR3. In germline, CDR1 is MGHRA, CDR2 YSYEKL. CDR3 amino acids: CASSRTSSSYEQYF. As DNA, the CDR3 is TGCGCCAGCAGCCGGACTAGCTCCTCCTACGAGCAGTACTTC.

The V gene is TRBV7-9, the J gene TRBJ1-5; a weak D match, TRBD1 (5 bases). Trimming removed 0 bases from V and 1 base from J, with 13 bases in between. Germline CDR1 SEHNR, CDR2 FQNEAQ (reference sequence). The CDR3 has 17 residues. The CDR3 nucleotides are TGTGCCAGCAGCTTAGCGGAAGGGGCGGGGAGCAATCAGCCCCAGCATTTT. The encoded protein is CASSLAEGAGSNQPQHF.

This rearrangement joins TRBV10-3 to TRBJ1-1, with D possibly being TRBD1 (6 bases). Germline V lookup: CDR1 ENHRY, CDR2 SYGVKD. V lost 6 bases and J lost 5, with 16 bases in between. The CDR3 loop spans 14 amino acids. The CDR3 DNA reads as TGTGCCATCAGACCTGGAAGGGGGGGTACTGAAGCTTTCTTT. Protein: CAIRPGRGGTEAFF.

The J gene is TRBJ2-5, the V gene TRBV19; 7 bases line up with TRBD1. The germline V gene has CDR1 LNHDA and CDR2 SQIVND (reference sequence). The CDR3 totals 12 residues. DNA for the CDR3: TGTGCTACAGGGGACCTTGGAGAGACCCAGTACTTC. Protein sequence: CATGDLGETQYF.